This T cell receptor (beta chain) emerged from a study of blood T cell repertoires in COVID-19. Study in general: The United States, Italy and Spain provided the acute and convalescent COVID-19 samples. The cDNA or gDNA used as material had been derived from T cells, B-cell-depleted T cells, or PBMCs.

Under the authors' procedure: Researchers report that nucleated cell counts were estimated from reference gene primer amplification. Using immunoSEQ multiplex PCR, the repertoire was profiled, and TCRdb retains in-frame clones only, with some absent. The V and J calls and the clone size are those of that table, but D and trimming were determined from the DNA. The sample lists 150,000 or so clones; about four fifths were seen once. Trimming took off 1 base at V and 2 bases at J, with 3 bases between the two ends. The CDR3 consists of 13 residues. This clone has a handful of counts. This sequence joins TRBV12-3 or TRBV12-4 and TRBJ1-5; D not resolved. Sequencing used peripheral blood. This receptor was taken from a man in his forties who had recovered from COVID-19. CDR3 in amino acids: CASSLVGNQPQHF. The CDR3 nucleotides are TGTGCCAGCAGTTTAGTCGGCAATCAGCCCCAGCATTTT.